This T cell receptor beta chain was identified during a study of T cell repertoires in cytomegalovirus infection. TCRdb recomputed calls from the reads with MiXCR, one row per CDR3 protein. The data hold 150,000 to 200,000 distinct CDR3 sequences, with approximately 9.7% observed a single time. The germline V and J ends were trimmed by 6 bases and 6 bases, with 17 bases remaining between them. The CDR3 runs to 14 residues. CDR1 is MDHEN, CDR2 SYDVKM, per germline. This rearrangement joins TRBV28 to TRBJ2-5, with unresolved D. This receptor was identified in a human donor in good health (CMV status not recorded). Some clones in this sample may be carry-over from other donors' samples. Sequencing input: PBMCs. CDR3 protein: CASRVRSSAKTQYF. The CDR3 nucleotides are TGTGCCAGCAGAGTGAGGAGTAGTGCGAAGACCCAGTACTTC.